A selection of T cell receptor beta chains follows, all from one sample in a study of glioma-infiltrating T cells after dendritic cell vaccination. The data were produced by immunoSEQ multiplex PCR, yet TCRdb's version contains in-frame clones alone and is incomplete. Here the sample spans fewer than 70,000 clones, over 65% being singletons. This material consisted of blood, taken after dendritic cell vaccination. The receptors derive from a human donor with glioblastoma. Each CDR3 is given with its conserved first and last residue. The order of the fields is D gene, clone size, J gene, V gene, CDR3 protein, CDR3 DNA. The D gene is left open where the match is weak. Size is omitted from some rows. Given values are once, few, many or a class for expanded clones.

TRBD1 | - | TRBJ1-1 | TRBV5-5 | CASSGLGQGNTEAFF | TGTGCCAGCAGCGGACTGGGACAGGGAAACACTGAAGCTTTCTTT
TRBD1 | - | TRBJ1-5 | TRBV19 | CASRVTGNGNQPQHF | TGTGCCAGTAGGGTGACAGGGAACGGCAATCAGCCCCAGCATTTT
- | few | TRBJ1-1 | TRBV11-3 | CASSLFSVTNTEAFF | TGTGCCAGCAGCTTATTCTCAGTAACGAACACTGAAGCTTTCTTT
- | - | TRBJ2-2 | TRBV15 | CATSRVPGLETGELFF | TGTGCCACCAGCCGAGTACCGGGACTGGAGACCGGGGAGCTGTTTTTT
- | - | TRBJ2-3 | TRBV18 | CASSPGRIAGTDTQYF | TGTGCCAGCTCACCAGGGAGGATTGCCGGCACAGATACGCAGTATTTT
- | few | TRBJ2-6 | TRBV19 | CASSIPQGSGANVLTF | TGTGCCAGTAGTATCCCTCAGGGTTCAGGGGCCAACGTCCTGACTTTC
TRBD1 | - | TRBJ2-4 | TRBV7-8 | CASSPWTGFKNIQYF | TGTGCCAGCAGCCCCTGGACAGGGTTCAAAAACATTCAGTACTTC
TRBD1 | - | TRBJ1-1 | TRBV7-2 | CASQSGTVNTEAFF | TGTGCCAGTCAATCCGGGACAGTGAACACTGAAGCTTTCTTT
- | - | TRBJ2-1 | TRBV5-1 | CASSLIAGQGNEQFF | TGCGCCAGCAGCTTGATAGCGGGACAGGGCAATGAGCAGTTCTTC
TRBD2 | - | TRBJ2-7 | TRBV5-6 | CASSMRGTSGREQYF | TGTGCCAGCTCAATGCGGGGGACTAGCGGCCGCGAGCAGTACTTC
TRBD1 | - | TRBJ1-6 | TRBV10-3 | CAIRGTASNSPLHF | TGTGCCATCAGGGGGACAGCGTCTAATTCACCCCTCCACTTT
TRBD2 | - | TRBJ2-5 | TRBV7-6 | CASSRDRPPAGGLETQYF | TGTGCCAGCAGCCGAGATCGTCCCCCTGCGGGGGGGCTGGAGACCCAGTACTTC
- | - | TRBJ1-1 | TRBV19 | CASSRIRGGAFF | TGTGCCAGTAGTAGGATCAGGGGTGGGGCTTTCTTT
TRBD2 | - | TRBJ2-5 | TRBV28 | CASSSPAGGRETQYF | TGTGCCAGCAGTTCCCCAGCGGGGGGGCGCGAGACCCAGTACTTC
- | - | TRBJ2-7 | TRBV11-3 | CASSSRVGTWEQYF | TGTGCCAGCAGCTCTCGGGTAGGTACGTGGGAGCAGTACTTC
- | - | TRBJ2-7 | TRBV9 | CASSVAGEPSYEQYF | TGTGCCAGCAGCGTAGCGGGGGAGCCCTCCTACGAGCAGTACTTC
TRBD1 | - | TRBJ1-5 | TRBV4-2 | CASSQDLGGQGQPQHF | TGTGCCAGCAGCCAAGACCTGGGGGGACAGGGGCAGCCCCAGCATTTT
- | - | TRBJ2-5 | TRBV29-1 | CSVGGHEETQYF | TGCAGCGTTGGGGGACATGAAGAGACCCAGTACTTC
TRBD1 | - | TRBJ1-2 | TRBV6-6 | CASSYSNRGLGYGYTF | TGTGCCAGCAGTTACTCAAACAGGGGATTAGGGTATGGCTACACCTTC
- | - | TRBJ2-1 | TRBV6-6 | CASSYSEVLGQFF | TGTGCCAGCAGCTACTCGGAGGTTCTGGGGCAGTTCTTC
TRBD1 | - | TRBJ2-5 | TRBV27 | CASSPSTGIVTQYF | TGTGCCAGCAGTCCCTCGACAGGGATTGTGACCCAGTACTTC
- | once | TRBJ2-6 | TRBV4-1 | CASLGKGLNSGANVLTF | TGCGCCAGCCTCGGTAAGGGACTGAACTCTGGGGCCAACGTCCTGACTTTC
- | - | TRBJ1-2 | TRBV2 | CASHTGYGYTF | TGTGCCAGCCATACGGGCTATGGCTACACCTTC
- | - | TRBJ1-4 | TRBV6-5 | CASSRKDTREKLFF | TGTGCCAGCAGCCGCAAGGACACAAGAGAAAAACTGTTTTTT
- | - | TRBJ1-1 | TRBV10-2 | CASSGSTGTSLNEAFF | TGCGCCAGCAGTGGATCTACCGGGACTTCGCTCAATGAAGCTTTCTTT
- | - | TRBJ1-5 | TRBV7-8 | CASSLRGNQPQHF | TGTGCCAGCAGCTTAAGGGGGAATCAGCCCCAGCATTTT
- | once | TRBJ1-5 | TRBV6-4 | CASSDSNLSTLYSNQPQHF | TGTGCCAGCAGTGACTCGAATCTTTCCACGCTCTATAGCAATCAGCCCCAGCATTTT
- | - | TRBJ2-7 | TRBV19 | CASSIGTEGYEQYF | TGTGCCAGTAGTATAGGTACAGAAGGCTACGAGCAGTACTTC
- | - | TRBJ2-7 | TRBV10-3 | CAIRSPEAYEQYF | TGTGCCATCAGATCACCCGAGGCCTACGAGCAGTACTTC
- | - | TRBJ2-1 | TRBV4-3 | CASSLAESSYNEQFF | TGCGCCAGCAGCCTAGCGGAGAGCTCCTACAATGAGCAGTTCTTC
- | - | TRBJ1-2 | TRBV30 | CAWSVGDYDGYTF | TGTGCCTGGAGTGTCGGGGACTACGATGGCTACACCTTC
TRBD2 | - | TRBJ2-1 | TRBV18 | CASSPYLAGGLNEQFF | TGTGCCAGCTCACCATACCTAGCGGGGGGGCTCAATGAGCAGTTCTTC
TRBD1 | - | TRBJ2-7 | TRBV5-6 | CASRTGTGVYEQYF | TGTGCCAGCAGAACCGGGACAGGGGTCTACGAGCAGTACTTC
- | - | TRBJ2-7 | TRBV19 | CASSIVLAGRYEQYF | TGTGCCAGTAGTATAGTCCTGGCGGGGCGATACGAGCAGTACTTC
TRBD2 | - | TRBJ2-5 | TRBV5-3 | CARSFPKRGATRETQYF | TGTGCCAGAAGCTTCCCCAAGCGGGGGGCAACACGAGAGACCCAGTACTTC
- | - | TRBJ1-2 | TRBV2 | CASSARFGGGYGYTF | TGTGCCAGCAGTGCAAGATTCGGGGGAGGCTATGGCTACACCTTC